Included here is one T cell receptor (beta chain) sequence, with context. The data derive from a study of blood T cell repertoires in COVID-19. Study in general: T cells, B-cell-depleted T cells, or PBMCs provided the cDNA or gDNA that served as material.

In the authors' workflow: From reference gene primer amplification, estimates of nucleated cell counts were derived. TCRdb keeps only in-frame clones here, not all; method: immunoSEQ multiplex PCR. The V and J calls and clone size come from that table; D and trimming were worked out from the DNA. The data contain 140,000 to 150,000 clones, approximately 88% of them seen just once; the ten biggest clones take up 0.75% to 0.95%. Germline loops: CDR1 SGHTA, CDR2 FQGTGA. V shed 3 bases, J shed 6 bases, and the junction held 9 bases outside the gene matches. CDR3 length: 15 residues. The origin of this receptor is a woman aged 45-65 years with acute or convalescent COVID-19. This chain joins TRBV7-3 and TRBJ2-7, with 9 bases that match TRBD1. The sequencing input was peripheral blood. The CDR3 is CASSFTGTGKFEQYF. In nucleotides, the CDR3 is TGTGCCAGCAGCTTCACCGGGACAGGGAAATTCGAGCAGTACTTC.